Below, 17 T cell receptor beta chains from the same sample are listed, as sequenced in a study of blood T cell repertoires in COVID-19. Clones were read by immunoSEQ multiplex PCR, and TCRdb kept only the in-frame ones, dropping some. This table holds a few hundred thousand clones, approximately 86% found once. Sequenced: peripheral blood. The receptors here all came from a woman aged 70-85 years with COVID-19, enrolled during active disease.

A few counts support this clone. The V call is TRBV5-1, the J call TRBJ2-7; perhaps TRBD1 as D (6 bases). Trimming cost V 3 bases and J 2 bases, with 12 bases left between them. This CDR3 region has 14 residues. The V gene's germline CDR1 is SGHRS and CDR2 YFSETQ. The CDR3 sequence is CASSSQGPPYEQYF. CDR3 bases: TGCGCCAGCAGCTCACAGGGTCCCCCCTACGAGCAGTACTTC.

This clone was seen a handful of times. The V gene is TRBV18, the J gene TRBJ1-4, with a possible D match to TRBD1 (6 bases). There are 15 residues in the CDR3. Deletions cut 3 bases from V and 4 bases from J, with 12 bases between. Germline CDR1 is KGHSH and CDR2 is LQKENI. The CDR3 nucleotides are TGTGCCAGCTCACCGACAGGAAACTATAATGAAAAACTGTTTTTT. It codes for CASSPTGNYNEKLFF.

V is TRBV30 and J is TRBJ2-7; 8 positions match TRBD2. This CDR3 region has 11 residues. Trimming at V came to 5 bases and at J to 5 bases, leaving 2 bases not matched to a gene. Germline-derived CDR1 and CDR2 are GTSNPN and SVGIG (reference sequence). In DNA form, the CDR3 reads TGTGCCTGGGGACTAGCCCACGAGCAGTACTTC. Translation: CAWGLAHEQYF.

This clone was recorded a few times. The J gene is TRBJ1-5, the V gene TRBV10-1; the D gene is possibly TRBD1 (6 bases). The CDR3 length is 14 residues. Trimming removed 10 bases at V and 5 bases at J, with 18 bases between. Germline CDR1 reads WNHNN; CDR2 reads SYGVQD (reference sequence). DNA for the CDR3: TGCGCCACCTTAGACAGGAGAAGTCATCAGCCCCAGCATTTT. Its translation is CATLDRRSHQPQHF.

The chain couples TRBV1 to TRBJ2-1; TRBD2 is the table's D call and was not checked against the DNA. TRBV1 is recorded as a pseudogene. The CDR3 contains 15 residues. The CDR3 bases are TGCACCAGCAGCCAAGAAGTTACTACCTCCAATGAGCAGTTCTTC. This translates into CTSSQEVTTSNEQFF.

V and J are TRBV5-1 and TRBJ2-5; a possible D gene is TRBD1 (8 bases). The CDR3 totals 16 residues. Germline V gene lookup returns CDR1 SGHRS and CDR2 YFSETQ. Between the trimmed V and J ends, which lost 4 bases and 4 bases, there was a span of 20 bases. The CDR3 reads CASSADLQGGRETQYF. As DNA, the CDR3 is TGCGCCAGCAGCGCGGACCTACAGGGGGGGAGAGAGACCCAGTACTTC.

The chain uses TRBV19 and TRBJ2-3, with a tentative D call TRBD2 (5 bases). This CDR3 has 15 residues. CDR1 and CDR2 from the germline V gene are LNHDA and SQIVND (reference sequence). Trimming stripped 3 bases from V and 8 bases from J, with 18 bases between. The CDR3 sequence: CASSMNLGSRATQYF. CDR3 coding DNA: TGTGCCAGTAGTATGAATCTAGGATCGAGGGCTACGCAGTATTTT.

This clone has just a few counts. The chain combines TRBV7-2 with TRBJ2-7; D remains unclear. This CDR3 is built from 14 residues. Germline CDR1 SGHTA, CDR2 FQGNSA. Trimming removed 6 bases from V and 2 bases from J, with 14 bases in between. CDR3 residues: CASSPSPGPYEQYF. The CDR3 coding sequence is TGTGCCAGCAGTCCATCCCCCGGTCCCTACGAGCAGTACTTC.

The CDR3 nucleotides are TGTGCCAGCAGCCAACCCGGGGAAACTTACAATGAGCAGTTCTTC. Its translation: CASSQPGETYNEQFF. The chain is built from TRBV7-2 and TRBJ2-1; weak D call: TRBD2 (5 bases). Germline V gene data show CDR1 as SGHTA and CDR2 as FQGNSA. The CDR3 contains 15 residues. V was shortened by 5 bases and J by 4 bases, with 15 bases between the two germline ends.

This clone was found a few times. The chain employs TRBV7-9 and TRBJ1-2; 10 bases are a match to TRBD1. From germline, CDR1 is SEHNR and CDR2 FQNEAQ (reference sequence). V lost 0 bases to trimming and J lost 0 bases; unmatched junction nucleotides: 1. The CDR3 spans 16 residues. CDR3 in DNA: TGTGCCAGCAGCTTAGCGGGGACAGGGGCTAACTATGGCTACACCTTC. Its protein is CASSLAGTGANYGYTF. The variable domain in full, with the rest retrieved from reference TRBV7-9 and TRBJ1-2, is DTGVSQNPRHKITKRGQNVTFRCDPISEHNRLYWYRQTLGQGPEFLTYFQNEAQLEKSRLLSDRFSAERPKGSFSTLEIQRTEQGDSAMYLCASSLAGTGANYGYTFGSGTRLTVV.

The chain recombines TRBV19 with TRBJ2-1; D is uncertain. CDR1 and CDR2 (germline): LNHDA, SQIVND (reference sequence). This CDR3 contains 15 residues. V gave up 3 bases and J gave up 1 base, with 10 bases separating them. The CDR3 region has the DNA TGTGCCAGTAGTATGGGCAGCCATTCCTACAATGAGCAGTTCTTC. Protein: CASSMGSHSYNEQFF.

This sequence joins TRBV23-1 and TRBJ1-3; D unclear. TRBV23-1 is classed as an ORF, of uncertain function. The length of the CDR3 is 16 residues. V lost 2 bases to trimming and J lost 0 bases, with 11 bases between them. The CDR3 loop is CASSQTRLNSGNTIYF. The CDR3 DNA follows: TGCGCCAGCAGTCAAACCAGGCTCAACTCTGGAAACACCATATATTTT.

The chain carries TRBV6-5 and TRBJ2-6; possible D gene TRBD1, 6 bases. V was pared by 7 bases and J by 4 bases, with 14 bases between. This CDR3 comprises 15 residues. CDR1 MNHEY and CDR2 SVGAGI come from the germline V gene. The CDR3 region has the DNA TGTGCCAGCACGGGGACATGGGAAGGGGCCAACGTCCTGACTTTC. Residues: CASTGTWEGANVLTF.

This clone was detected a few times. The chain carries TRBV4-1 and TRBJ2-5; 7 bases line up with TRBD2. V lost 4 bases to trimming and J lost 5 bases; unmatched junction nucleotides: 10. The CDR3 consists of 15 residues. Germline assignment: CDR1 MGHRA and CDR2 YSYEKL. CDR3 residues: CASSLRRGGEETQYF. The DNA of the CDR3 is TGCGCCAGCAGCCTCCGGCGGGGAGGGGAGGAGACCCAGTACTTC.

J is TRBJ1-2 and V is TRBV5-6; TRBD1 aligns across 8 bases. The CDR3 length is 15 residues. The J segment lost 0 bases and the V segment lost 4 bases, leaving 5 bases of the junction unmatched. The germline CDR1 and CDR2 sequences are SGHDT and YYEEEE. The CDR3 DNA reads TGTGCCAGCAGCCCAGGGGGCGGGACTAACTATGGCTACACCTTC. Translating it yields CASSPGGGTNYGYTF.

The chain couples TRBV6-4 to TRBJ2-1; a weak D match, TRBD1 (6 bases). The germline V and J ends were trimmed by 5 bases and 5 bases, with 16 bases remaining between them. Germline values: CDR1 MRHNA, CDR2 SNTAGT. There are 15 residues in the CDR3. CDR3 sequence (DNA): TGTGCCAGCAGTCGGACAGCCTTGGGGGACAATGAGCAGTTCTTC. It translates to CASSRTALGDNEQFF.

The V gene is TRBV7-2, the J gene TRBJ1-1, with D possibly TRBD1 on 5 matching bases. CDR1 SGHTA and CDR2 FQGNSA come from the germline V gene. The V end was cut by 5 bases, the J end by 7 bases, with 14 bases between. The CDR3 runs 13 residues. The CDR3 reads CASSKNSGYEAFF. In nucleotides, the CDR3 is TGTGCCAGCAGCAAAAACTCAGGGTATGAAGCTTTCTTT.